A single sample is the source of the 4 T cell receptor beta chains below, sequenced in a study of T-cell memory formation after mild COVID-19. One entry per CDR3 protein results from TCRdb running MiXCR on the 5' RACE reads. Among about 470,000 distinct CDR3 sequences listed, roughly 20% were seen once. The sequencing sample was made of PBMCs or a T cell subset sorted from them (not recorded which). These receptors originate from an adult woman who had mild COVID-19 (a few samples of this study predate the infection). Cell type and time point are not known.

V is TRBV21-1 and J is TRBJ2-1; TRBD1 is the table's D call and was not checked against the DNA. TRBV21-1 is assigned pseudogene status. There are 13 residues in the CDR3. CDR3 residues: CASNIGQGNEQFF. CDR3 nucleotides: TGTGCCAGCAACATCGGACAGGGCAATGAGCAGTTCTTC.

This clonotype was counted only a few times. The V gene is TRBV5-1, the J gene TRBJ2-3, with TRBD1 matching over 10 bases. The CDR3 runs to 14 residues. J was trimmed by 4 bases and V by 6 bases; bases with no gene match: 5. Germline V gene data show CDR1 as SGHRS and CDR2 as YFSETQ. This chain's CDR3 is CASIGTGAADTQYF. For the CDR3, the DNA is TGCGCCAGCATCGGGACAGGGGCGGCAGATACGCAGTATTTT.

This chain joins TRBV7-2 and TRBJ2-1; D perhaps matches TRBD1 (6 bases). This CDR3 spans 17 amino acids. V lost 0 bases and J lost 3, with 15 bases in between. CDR1 SGHTA and CDR2 FQGNSA come from the germline V gene. CDR3 amino acids: CASSLAATGLVYNEQFF. The CDR3 DNA sequence: TGTGCCAGCAGCTTAGCGGCGACAGGTTTGGTCTACAATGAGCAGTTCTTC.

The chain has TRBV7-2 and TRBJ2-5; 11 bases map to TRBD2. Germline CDR1 SGHTA, CDR2 FQGNSA. V trimming: 3 bases; J trimming: 5 bases; junction bases outside the gene matches: 8. CDR3 length equals 16 residues. The DNA for the CDR3 is TGTGCCAGCAGCTTTAATAGCGGGGGGGCTAGTGAGACCCAGTACTTC. Encoded protein: CASSFNSGGASETQYF.